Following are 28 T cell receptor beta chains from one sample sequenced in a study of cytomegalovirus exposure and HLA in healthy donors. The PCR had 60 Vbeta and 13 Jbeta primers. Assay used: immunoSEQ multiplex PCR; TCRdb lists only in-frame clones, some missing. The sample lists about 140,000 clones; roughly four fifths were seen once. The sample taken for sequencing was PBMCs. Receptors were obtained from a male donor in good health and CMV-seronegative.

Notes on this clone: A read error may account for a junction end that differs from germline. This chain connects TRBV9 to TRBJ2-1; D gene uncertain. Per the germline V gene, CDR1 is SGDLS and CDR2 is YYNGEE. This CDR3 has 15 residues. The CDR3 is CASSGSGLSGNEQLF. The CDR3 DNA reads TGTGCCAGCAGCGGCAGTGGGCTCTCCGGAAATGAGCAGCTCTTC.

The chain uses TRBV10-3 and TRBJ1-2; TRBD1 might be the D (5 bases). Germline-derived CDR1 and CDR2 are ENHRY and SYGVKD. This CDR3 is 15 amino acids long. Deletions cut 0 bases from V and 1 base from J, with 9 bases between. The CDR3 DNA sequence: TGTGCCATCAGTGAGTCGGGAGGGGTTAACTATGGCTACACCTTC. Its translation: CAISESGGVNYGYTF.

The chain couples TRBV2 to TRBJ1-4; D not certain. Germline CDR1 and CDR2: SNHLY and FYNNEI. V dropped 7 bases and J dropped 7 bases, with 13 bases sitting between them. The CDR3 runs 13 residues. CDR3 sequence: CASIGEGGEKLFF. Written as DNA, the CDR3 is TGTGCCAGCATCGGGGAAGGAGGTGAAAAACTGTTTTTT.

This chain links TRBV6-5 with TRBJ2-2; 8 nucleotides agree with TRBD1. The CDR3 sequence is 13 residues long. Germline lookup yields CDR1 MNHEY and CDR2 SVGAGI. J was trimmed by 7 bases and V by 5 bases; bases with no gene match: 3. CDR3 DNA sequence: TGTGCCAGCAGTGCGACAGGGGACGGGGAGCTGTTTTTT. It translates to CASSATGDGELFF.

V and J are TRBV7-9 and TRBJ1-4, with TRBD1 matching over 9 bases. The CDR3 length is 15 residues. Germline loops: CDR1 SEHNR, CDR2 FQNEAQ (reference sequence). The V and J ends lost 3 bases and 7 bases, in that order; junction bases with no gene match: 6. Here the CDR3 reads CASSFMTGGTEKLFF. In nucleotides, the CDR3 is TGTGCCAGCAGCTTTATGACAGGGGGGACTGAAAAACTGTTTTTT.

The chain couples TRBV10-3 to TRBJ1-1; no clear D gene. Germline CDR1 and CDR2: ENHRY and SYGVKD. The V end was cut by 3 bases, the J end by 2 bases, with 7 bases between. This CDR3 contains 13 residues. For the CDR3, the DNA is TGTGCCATCAGTGATGCGGGCAACACTGAAGCTTTCTTT. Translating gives CAISDAGNTEAFF.

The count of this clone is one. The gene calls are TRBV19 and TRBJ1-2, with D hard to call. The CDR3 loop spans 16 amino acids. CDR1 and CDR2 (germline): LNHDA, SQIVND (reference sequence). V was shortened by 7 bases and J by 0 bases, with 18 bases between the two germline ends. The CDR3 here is CASNPGGRNTNYGYTF. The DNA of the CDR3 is TGTGCCAGTAACCCGGGAGGCAGGAATACTAACTATGGCTACACCTTC.

CDR3 sequence (DNA): TGTGCCAGCAGTGAATTCGGGTTCGAGCAGTACTTC. It codes for CASSEFGFEQYF. The V and J genes are TRBV25-1 and TRBJ2-7; D gene unclear. V was cut by 1 base and J by 6 bases, with 7 bases left in between. The CDR3 has 12 amino acids. Germline V CDR1 and CDR2: MGHDK, SYGVNS.

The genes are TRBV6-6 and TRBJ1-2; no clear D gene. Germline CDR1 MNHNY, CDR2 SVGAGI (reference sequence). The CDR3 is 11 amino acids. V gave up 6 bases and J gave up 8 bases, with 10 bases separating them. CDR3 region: CASRRQDGYTF. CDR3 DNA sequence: TGTGCCAGCAGACGACAAGACGGCTACACCTTC.

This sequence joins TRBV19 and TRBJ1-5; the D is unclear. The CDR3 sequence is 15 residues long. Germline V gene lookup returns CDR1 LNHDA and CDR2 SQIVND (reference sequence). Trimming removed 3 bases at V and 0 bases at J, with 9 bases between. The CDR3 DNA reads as TGTGCCAGTAGTATTCAGGCCGTTAGCAATCAGCCCCAGCATTTT. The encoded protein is CASSIQAVSNQPQHF.

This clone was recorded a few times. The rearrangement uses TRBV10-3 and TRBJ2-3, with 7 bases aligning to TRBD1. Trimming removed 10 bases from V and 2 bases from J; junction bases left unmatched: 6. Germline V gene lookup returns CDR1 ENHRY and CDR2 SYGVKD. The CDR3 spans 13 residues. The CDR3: CATLQGTTDTQYF. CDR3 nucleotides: TGTGCCACATTACAGGGGACCACAGATACGCAGTATTTT.

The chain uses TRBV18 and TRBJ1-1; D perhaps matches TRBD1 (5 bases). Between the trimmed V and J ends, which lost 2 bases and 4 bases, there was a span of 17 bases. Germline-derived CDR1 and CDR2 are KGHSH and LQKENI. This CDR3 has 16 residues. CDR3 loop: CASSPTYPGESTEAFF. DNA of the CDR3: TGTGCCAGCTCACCAACCTACCCGGGGGAGAGCACTGAAGCTTTCTTT.

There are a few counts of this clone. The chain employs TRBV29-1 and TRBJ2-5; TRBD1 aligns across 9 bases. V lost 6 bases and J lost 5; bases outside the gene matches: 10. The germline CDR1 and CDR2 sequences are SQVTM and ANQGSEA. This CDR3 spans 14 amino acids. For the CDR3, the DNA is TGCAGCGTCCCTAACAGGGGGCTATGGGAGACCCAGTACTTC. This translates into CSVPNRGLWETQYF.

The CDR3 loop reads CASSGTGGIDEQYF. The CDR3 DNA reads TGCGCCAGCAGCGGGACAGGGGGGATCGACGAGCAGTACTTC. The chain couples TRBV5-1 to TRBJ2-7; TRBD1 matches at 11 bases. There are 14 residues in the CDR3. Germline CDR1 SGHRS, CDR2 YFSETQ. J gave up 5 bases and V 4 bases, and 5 bases lay outside the gene matches.

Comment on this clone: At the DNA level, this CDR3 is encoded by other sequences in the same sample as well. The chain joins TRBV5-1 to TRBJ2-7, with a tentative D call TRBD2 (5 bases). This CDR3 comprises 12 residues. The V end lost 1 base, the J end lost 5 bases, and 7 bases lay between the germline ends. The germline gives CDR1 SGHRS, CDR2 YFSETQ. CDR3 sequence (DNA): TGCGCCAGCAGCTTGTCGGGGAACGAGCAGTACTTC. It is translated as CASSLSGNEQYF.

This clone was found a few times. In DNA form, the CDR3 reads TGTGCCAGCAGCTTCTCGTCCTATGAGCAGTTCTTC. This encodes CASSFSSYEQFF. The chain has TRBV2 and TRBJ2-1; no clear D gene. The V and J ends lost 6 bases and 8 bases respectively, with 11 bases between them. The CDR3 extends over 12 amino acids. CDR1 and CDR2 (germline): SNHLY, FYNNEI.

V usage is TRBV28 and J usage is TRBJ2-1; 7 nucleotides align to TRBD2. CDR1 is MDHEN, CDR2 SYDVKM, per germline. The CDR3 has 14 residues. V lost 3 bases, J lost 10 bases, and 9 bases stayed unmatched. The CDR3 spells CASSLGGMPAEQFF. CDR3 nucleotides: TGTGCCAGCAGTTTGGGAGGGATGCCGGCGGAGCAGTTCTTC. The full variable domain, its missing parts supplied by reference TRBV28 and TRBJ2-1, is DVKVTQSSRYLVKRTGEKVFLECVQDMDHENMFWYRQDPGLGLRLIYFSYDVKMKEKGDIPEGYSVSREKKERFSLILESASTNQTSMYLCASSLGGMPAEQFFGPGTRLTVL.

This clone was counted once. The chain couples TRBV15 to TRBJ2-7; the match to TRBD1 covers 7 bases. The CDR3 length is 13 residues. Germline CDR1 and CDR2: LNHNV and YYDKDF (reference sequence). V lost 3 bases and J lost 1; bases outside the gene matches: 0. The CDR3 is CATSRDRSYEQYF. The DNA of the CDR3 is TGTGCCACCAGCAGGGACAGGTCCTACGAGCAGTACTTC.

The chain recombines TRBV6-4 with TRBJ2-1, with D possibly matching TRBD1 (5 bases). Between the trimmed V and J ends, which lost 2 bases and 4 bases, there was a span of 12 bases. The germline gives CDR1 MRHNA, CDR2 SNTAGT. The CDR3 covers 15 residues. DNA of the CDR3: TGTGCCAGCAGTGACGGGGCAGAGCCTTACAATGAGCAGTTCTTC. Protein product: CASSDGAEPYNEQFF.

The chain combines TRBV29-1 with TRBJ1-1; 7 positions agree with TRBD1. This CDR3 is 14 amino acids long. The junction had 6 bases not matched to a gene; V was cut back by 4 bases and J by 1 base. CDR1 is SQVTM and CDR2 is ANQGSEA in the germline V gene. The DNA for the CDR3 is TGCAGCGTTGTATGGCCAGGGGGGAACACTGAAGCTTTCTTT. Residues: CSVVWPGGNTEAFF.

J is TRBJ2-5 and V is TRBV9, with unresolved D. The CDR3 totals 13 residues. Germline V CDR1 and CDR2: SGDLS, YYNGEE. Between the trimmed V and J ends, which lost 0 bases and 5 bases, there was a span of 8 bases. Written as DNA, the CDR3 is TGTGCCAGCAGCGTAGGTAGTTTGGAGACCCAGTACTTC. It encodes CASSVGSLETQYF.

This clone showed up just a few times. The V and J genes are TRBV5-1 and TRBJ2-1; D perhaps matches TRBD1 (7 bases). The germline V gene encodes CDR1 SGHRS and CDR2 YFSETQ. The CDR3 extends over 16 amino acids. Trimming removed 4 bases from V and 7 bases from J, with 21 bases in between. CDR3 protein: CASSPRPRQGGNEQFF. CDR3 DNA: TGCGCCAGCAGCCCCAGGCCTAGACAGGGAGGTAATGAGCAGTTCTTC.

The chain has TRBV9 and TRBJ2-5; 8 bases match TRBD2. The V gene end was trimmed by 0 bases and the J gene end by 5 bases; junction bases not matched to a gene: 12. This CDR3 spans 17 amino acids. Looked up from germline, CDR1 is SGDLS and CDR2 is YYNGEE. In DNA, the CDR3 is TGTGCCAGCAGCGTAGAGGGTTGGAGCGGGAGTTCGGAGACCCAGTACTTC. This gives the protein CASSVEGWSGSSETQYF.

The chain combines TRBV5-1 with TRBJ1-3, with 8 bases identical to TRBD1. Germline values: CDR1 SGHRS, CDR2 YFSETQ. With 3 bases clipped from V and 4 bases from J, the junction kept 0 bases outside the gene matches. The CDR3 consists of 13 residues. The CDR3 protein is CASSWDRGNTIYF. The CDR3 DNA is TGCGCCAGCAGCTGGGACAGGGGAAACACCATATATTTT.

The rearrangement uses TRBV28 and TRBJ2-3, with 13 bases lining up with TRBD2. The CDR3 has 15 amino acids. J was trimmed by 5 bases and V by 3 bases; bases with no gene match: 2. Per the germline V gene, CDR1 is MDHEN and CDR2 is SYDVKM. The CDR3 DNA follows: TGTGCCAGCAGTTTTGGACTAGCGGGAGAAGATACGCAGTATTTT. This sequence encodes CASSFGLAGEDTQYF. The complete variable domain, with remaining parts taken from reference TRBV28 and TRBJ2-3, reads DVKVTQSSRYLVKRTGEKVFLECVQDMDHENMFWYRQDPGLGLRLIYFSYDVKMKEKGDIPEGYSVSREKKERFSLILESASTNQTSMYLCASSFGLAGEDTQYFGPGTRLTVL.

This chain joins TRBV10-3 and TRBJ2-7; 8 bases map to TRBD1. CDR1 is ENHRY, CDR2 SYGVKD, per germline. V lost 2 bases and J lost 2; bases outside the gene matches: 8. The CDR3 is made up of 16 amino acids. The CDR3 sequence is CAISEAETGATYEQYF. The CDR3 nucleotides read TGTGCCATCAGTGAGGCCGAGACAGGGGCTACCTACGAGCAGTACTTC.

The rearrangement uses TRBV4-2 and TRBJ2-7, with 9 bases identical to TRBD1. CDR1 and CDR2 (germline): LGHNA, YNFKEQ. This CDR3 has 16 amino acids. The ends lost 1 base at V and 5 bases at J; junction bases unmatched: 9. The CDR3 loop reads CASSQAWTGASHEQYF. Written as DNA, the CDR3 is TGTGCCAGCAGCCAAGCCTGGACAGGGGCTTCTCACGAGCAGTACTTC.

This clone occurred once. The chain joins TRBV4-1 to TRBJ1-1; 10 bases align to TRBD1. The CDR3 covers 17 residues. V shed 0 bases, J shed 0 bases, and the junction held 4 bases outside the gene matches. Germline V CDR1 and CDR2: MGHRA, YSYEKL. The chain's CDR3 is CASSQEDRGRVNTEAFF. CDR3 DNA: TGCGCCAGCAGCCAAGAAGACAGGGGGCGCGTGAACACTGAAGCTTTCTTT.